This entry describes one T cell receptor (beta chain). This clone has only one observation. Its antigen specificity is not known. The record has no base qualities; no much larger clone is one base away. V is trimmed back by 4 bases and J by 4 bases, and the junction contains 5 bases that no gene match accounts for. CDR1 and CDR2, looked up from the germline V gene, are MDHEN and SYDVKM. Its CDR3 holds 14 amino acids, cysteine through phenylalanine. Of the read, only the CDR3 DNA is kept; its 42 bases are in frame from base 1. The data were obtained in a study of blood T cell repertoires in COVID-19 (dated by TCRdb to 2019 to 2021). As for the study more broadly: The collaborator samples originated in the United States, Italy and Spain and spanned the acute and convalescent phases of COVID-19. The material from the prospective study consisted of cDNA or gDNA derived from T cells, B-cell-depleted T cells, or PBMCs. Subjects who had been exposed to COVID-19, were actively infected with it, or had recovered from it provided the deeply sampled blood TCRbeta repertoires that made up the dataset. The repertoires were released in a freely available public database meant as a resource for research on the immune response to SARS-CoV-2. Samples were obtained from the ongoing ImmuneRACE study (first 160 participants) and from roughly 1,300 subjects provided by 6 global collaborators. The sample metadata nearly always contained a de-identified subject ID, COVID-19 status, age in years and sex. HLA class I and class II types, where available, came from metadata supplied by the sample provider rather than from assay-based typing.

Participants in the prospective study were enrolled through a virtual design, were aged 18 to 89 years, and lived in some 24 United States geographic areas. Cohort assignment in the prospective study relied on participant-reported clinical history from a screening survey and a study questionnaire. Recovered participants in ImmuneRACE Cohort 3 were defined as having two consecutive negative NP/OP PCR tests, clearance from a healthcare professional, or resolution of symptoms. Each participant in the prospective study had whole blood, serum and a nasopharyngeal or oropharyngeal swab collected by mobile phlebotomists. Additional blood draws and questionnaires over an approximately two-month period could optionally be provided by prospective study participants. Prospective study blood samples were shipped either frozen or at room temperature before DNA extraction. Overall study results and their limits: How much clinical and demographic metadata was included differed by source and by participant, and the metadata was provided uncurated.

TCRbeta CDR3 regions were amplified from genomic DNA using the immunoSEQ Assay, a bias-controlled multiplex PCR. The original pipeline was this. Nucleated cell counts per sample were estimated from amplification of reference gene primers within the assay. To quantify the absolute abundance of each unique TCRbeta CDR3 rearrangement, sequence reads were collapsed and filtered. For each sample, productive Simpson clonality was calculated by taking the square root of Simpson's diversity index across productive rearrangements. As stored in TCRdb, this immuneACCESS dataset retains in-frame rearrangements with V and J assigned. A fraction of the clones does not appear; measured against another copy, unresolved V genes explain less than half of the discrepancy, and the remainder lacks a known reason. V and J calls and clone size follow that table, whereas D and trimming were derived from the DNA. The sample table records 150,000 to 200,000 clones; about 72% of these occur just once. Of the sample, 15% to 20% is held by the ten largest clones.

What was sequenced was PBMCs or T cells enriched from blood (not recorded which). This TCR was recovered from a woman between 50 and 59 years old who had recovered from COVID-19. The chain links TRBV28 with TRBJ2-7; TRBD2 matches 9 bases in the middle. The nucleotide sequence is TGTGCCAGCAGTTGGGCTAGCGGGGAATACGAGCAGTACTTC. Its coded protein is CASSWASGEYEQYF.